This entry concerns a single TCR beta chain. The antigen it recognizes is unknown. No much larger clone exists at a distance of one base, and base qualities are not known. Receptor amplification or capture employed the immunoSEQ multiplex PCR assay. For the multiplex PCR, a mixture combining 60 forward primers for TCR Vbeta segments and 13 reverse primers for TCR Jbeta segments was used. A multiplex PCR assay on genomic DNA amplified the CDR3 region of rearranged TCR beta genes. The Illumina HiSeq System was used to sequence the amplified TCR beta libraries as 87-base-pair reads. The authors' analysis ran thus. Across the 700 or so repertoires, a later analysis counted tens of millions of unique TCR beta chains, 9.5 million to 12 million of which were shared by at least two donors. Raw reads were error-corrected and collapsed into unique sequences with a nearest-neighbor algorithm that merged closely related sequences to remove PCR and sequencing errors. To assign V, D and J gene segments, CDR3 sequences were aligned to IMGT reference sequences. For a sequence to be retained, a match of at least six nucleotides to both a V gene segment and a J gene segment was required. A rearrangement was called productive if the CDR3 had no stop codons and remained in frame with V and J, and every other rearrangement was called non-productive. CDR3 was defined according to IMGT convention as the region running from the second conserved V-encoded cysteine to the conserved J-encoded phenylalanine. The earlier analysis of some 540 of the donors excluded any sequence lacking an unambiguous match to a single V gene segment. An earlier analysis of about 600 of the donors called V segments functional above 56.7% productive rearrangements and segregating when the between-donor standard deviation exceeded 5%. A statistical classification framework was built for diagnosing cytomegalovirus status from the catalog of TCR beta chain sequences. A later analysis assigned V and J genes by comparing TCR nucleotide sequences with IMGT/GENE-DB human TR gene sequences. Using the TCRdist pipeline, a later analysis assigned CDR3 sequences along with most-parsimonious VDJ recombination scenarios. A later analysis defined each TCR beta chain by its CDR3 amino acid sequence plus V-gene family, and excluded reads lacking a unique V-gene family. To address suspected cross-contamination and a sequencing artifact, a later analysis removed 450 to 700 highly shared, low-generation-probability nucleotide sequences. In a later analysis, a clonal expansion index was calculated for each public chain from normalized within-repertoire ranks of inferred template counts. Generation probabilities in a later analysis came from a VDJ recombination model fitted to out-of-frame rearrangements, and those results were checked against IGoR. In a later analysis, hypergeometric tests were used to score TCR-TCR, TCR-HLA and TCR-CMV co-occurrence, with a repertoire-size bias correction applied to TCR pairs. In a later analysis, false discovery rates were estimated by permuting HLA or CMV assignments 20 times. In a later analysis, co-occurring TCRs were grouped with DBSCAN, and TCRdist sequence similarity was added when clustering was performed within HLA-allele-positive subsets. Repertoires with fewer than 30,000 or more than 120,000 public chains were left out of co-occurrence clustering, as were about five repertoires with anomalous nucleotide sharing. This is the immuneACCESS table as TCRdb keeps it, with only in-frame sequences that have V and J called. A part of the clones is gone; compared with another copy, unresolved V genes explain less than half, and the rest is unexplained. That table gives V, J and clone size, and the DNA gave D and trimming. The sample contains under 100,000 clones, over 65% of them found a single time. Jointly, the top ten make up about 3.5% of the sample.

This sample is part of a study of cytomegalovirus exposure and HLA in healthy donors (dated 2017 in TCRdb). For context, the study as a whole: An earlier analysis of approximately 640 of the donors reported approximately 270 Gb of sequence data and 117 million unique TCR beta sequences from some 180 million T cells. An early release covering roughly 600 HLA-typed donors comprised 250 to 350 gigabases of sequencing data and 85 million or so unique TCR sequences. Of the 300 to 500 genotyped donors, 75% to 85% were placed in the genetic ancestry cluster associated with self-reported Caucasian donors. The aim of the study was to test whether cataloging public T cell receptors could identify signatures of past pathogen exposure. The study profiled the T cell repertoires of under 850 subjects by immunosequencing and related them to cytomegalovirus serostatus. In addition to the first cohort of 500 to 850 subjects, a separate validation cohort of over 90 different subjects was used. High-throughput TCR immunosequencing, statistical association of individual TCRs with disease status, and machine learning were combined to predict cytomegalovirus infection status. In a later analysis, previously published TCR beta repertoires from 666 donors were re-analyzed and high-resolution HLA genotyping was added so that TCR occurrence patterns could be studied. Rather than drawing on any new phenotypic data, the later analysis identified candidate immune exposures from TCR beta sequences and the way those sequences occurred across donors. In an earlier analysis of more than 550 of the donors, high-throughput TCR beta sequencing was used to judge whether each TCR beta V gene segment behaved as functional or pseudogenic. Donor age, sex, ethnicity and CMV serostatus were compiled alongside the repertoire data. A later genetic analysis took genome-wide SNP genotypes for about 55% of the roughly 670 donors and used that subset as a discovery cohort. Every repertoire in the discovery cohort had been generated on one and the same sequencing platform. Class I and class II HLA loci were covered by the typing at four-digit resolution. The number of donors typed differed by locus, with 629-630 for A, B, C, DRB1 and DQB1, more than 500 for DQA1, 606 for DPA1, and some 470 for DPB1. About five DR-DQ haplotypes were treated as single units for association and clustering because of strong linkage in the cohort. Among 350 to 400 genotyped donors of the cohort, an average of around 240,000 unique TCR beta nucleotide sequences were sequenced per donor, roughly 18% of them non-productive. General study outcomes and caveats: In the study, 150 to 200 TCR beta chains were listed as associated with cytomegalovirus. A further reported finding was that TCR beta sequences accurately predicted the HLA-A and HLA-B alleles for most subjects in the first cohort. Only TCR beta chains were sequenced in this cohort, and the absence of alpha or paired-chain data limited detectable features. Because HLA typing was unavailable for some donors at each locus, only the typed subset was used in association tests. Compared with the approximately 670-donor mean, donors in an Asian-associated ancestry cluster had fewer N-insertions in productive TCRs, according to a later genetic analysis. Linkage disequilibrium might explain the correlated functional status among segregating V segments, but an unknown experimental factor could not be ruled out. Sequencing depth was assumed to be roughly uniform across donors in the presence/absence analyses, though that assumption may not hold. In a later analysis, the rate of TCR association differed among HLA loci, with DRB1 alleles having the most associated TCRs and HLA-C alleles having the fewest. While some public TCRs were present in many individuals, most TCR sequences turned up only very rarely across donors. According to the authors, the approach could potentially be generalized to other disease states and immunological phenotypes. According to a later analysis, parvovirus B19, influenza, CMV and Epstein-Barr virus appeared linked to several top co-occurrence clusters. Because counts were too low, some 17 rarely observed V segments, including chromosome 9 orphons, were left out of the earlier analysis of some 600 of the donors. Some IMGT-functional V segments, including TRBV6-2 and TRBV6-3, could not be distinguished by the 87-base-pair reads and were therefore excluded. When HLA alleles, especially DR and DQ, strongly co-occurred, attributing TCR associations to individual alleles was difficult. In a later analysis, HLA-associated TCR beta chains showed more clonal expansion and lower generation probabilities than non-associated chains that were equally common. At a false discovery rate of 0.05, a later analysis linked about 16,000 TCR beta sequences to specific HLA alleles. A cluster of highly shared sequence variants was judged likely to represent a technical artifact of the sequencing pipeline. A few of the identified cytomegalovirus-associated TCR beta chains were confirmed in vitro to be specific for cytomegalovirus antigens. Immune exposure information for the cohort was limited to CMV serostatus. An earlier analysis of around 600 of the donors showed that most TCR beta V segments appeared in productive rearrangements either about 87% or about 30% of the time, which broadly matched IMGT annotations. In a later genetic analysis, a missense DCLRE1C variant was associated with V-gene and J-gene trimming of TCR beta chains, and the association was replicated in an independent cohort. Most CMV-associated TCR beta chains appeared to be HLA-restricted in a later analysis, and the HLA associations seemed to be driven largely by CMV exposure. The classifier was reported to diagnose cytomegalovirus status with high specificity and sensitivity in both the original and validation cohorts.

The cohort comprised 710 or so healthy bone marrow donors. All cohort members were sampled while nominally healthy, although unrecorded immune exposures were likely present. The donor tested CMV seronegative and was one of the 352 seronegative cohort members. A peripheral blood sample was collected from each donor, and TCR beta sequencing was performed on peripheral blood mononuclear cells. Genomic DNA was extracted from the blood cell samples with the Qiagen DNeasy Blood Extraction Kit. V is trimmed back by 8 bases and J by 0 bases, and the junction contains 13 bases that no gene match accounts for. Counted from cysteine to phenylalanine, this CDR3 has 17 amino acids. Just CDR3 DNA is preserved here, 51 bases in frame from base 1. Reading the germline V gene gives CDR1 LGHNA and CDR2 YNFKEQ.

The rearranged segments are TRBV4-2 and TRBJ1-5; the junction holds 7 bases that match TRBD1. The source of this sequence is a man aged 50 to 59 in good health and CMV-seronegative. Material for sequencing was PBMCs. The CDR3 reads CASSKGGTEFSNQPQHF. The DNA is TGTGCCAGCTCAAAGGGCGGGACAGAATTTAGCAATCAGCCCCAGCATTTT.